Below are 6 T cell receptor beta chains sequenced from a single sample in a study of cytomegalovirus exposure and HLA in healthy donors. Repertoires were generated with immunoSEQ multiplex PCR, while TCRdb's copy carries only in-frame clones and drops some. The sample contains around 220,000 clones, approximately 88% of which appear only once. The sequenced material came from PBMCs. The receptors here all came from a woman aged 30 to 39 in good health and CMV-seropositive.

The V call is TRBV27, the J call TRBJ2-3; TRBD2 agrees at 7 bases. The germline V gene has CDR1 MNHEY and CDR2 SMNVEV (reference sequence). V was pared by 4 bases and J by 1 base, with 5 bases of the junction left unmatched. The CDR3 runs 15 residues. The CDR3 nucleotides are TGTGCCAGCAGTTATTCCCTAGCGGGCACAGATACGCAGTATTTT. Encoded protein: CASSYSLAGTDTQYF.

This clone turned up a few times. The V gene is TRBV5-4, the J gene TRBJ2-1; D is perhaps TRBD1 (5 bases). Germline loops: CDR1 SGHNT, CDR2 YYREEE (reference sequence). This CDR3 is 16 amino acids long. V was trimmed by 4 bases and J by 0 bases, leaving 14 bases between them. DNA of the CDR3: TGTGCCAGCAGCCCCAGGGCTTCGAGCTCCTACAATGAGCAGTTCTTC. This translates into CASSPRASSSYNEQFF.

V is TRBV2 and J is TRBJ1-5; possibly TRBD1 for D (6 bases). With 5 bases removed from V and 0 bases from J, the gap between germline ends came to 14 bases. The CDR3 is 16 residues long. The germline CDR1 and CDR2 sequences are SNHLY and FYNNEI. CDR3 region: CASSLRTDYSNQPQHF. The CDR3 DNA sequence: TGTGCCAGCAGTCTAAGGACAGATTATAGCAATCAGCCCCAGCATTTT.

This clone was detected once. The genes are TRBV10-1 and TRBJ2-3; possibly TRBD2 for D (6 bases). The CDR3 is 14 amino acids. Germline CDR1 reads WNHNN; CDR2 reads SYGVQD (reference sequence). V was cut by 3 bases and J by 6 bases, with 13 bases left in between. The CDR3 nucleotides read TGCGCCAGCAGTGATCCGGGAGTAGCGGATACGCAGTATTTT. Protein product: CASSDPGVADTQYF.

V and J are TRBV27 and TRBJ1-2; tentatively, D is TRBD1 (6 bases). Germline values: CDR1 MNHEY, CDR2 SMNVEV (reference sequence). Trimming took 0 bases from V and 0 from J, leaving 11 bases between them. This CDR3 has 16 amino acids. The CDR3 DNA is TGTGCCAGCAGTTTATCCCGGGACACCGCTAACTATGGCTACACCTTC. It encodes CASSLSRDTANYGYTF.

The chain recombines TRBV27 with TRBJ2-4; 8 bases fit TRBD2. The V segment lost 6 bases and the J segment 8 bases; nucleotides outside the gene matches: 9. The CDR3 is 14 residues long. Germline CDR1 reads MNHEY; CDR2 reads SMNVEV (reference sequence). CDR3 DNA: TGTGCCAGCAGATCCCCGGGAGGGTTGGACATTCAGTACTTC. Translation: CASRSPGGLDIQYF.